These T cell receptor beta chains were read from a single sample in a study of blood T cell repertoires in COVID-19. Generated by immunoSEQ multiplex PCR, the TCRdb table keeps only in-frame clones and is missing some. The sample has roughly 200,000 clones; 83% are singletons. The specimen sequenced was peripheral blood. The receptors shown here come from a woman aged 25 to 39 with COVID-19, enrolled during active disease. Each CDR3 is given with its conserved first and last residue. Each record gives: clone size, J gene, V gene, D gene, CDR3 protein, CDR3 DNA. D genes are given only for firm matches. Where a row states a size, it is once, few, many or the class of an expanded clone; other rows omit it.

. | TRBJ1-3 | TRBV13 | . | CASSWGGAKGTDYSSGNTIYF | TGTGCCAGCAGCTGGGGAGGGGCAAAAGGGACGGACTATTCCTCTGGAAACACCATATATTTT
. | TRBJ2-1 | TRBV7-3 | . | CASSPGGGEQFF | TGTGCCAGCAGCCCCGGAGGCGGTGAGCAGTTCTTC
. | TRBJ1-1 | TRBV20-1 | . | CSAERGEAFF | TGCAGTGCTGAAAGGGGTGAAGCTTTCTTT
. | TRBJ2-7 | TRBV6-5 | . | CASSYASRHEQYF | TGTGCCAGCAGTTACGCGTCGCGGCACGAGCAGTACTTC
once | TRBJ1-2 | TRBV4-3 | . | CASSQGAGAGRRNYGYTF | TGCGCCAGCAGCCAAGGAGCCGGGGCAGGGAGGAGGAACTATGGCTACACCTTC
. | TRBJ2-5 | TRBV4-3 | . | CASSQEIGGKGYQETQYF | TGCGCCAGCAGCCAAGAGATAGGAGGAAAAGGGTACCAGGAGACCCAGTACTTC
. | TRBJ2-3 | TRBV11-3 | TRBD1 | CASSAQTGMTDTQYF | TGTGCCAGCAGCGCTCAGACAGGGATGACAGATACGCAGTATTTT
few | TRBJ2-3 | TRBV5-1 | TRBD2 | CASSLLAGVILDTQYF | TGCGCCAGCAGCTTGCTAGCGGGAGTGATATTAGATACGCAGTATTTT
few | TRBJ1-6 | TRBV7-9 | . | CASSHDRGNYNSPLHF | TGTGCCAGCAGCCATGATAGGGGTAACTATAATTCACCCCTCCACTTT
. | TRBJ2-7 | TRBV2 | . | CASSRQFYEQYF | TGTGCCAGCAGCCGACAGTTCTACGAGCAGTACTTC
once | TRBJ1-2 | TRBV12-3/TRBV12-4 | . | CASSLTDGYTF | TGTGCCAGCAGTTTAACTGATGGCTACACCTTC
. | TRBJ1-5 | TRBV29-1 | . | CSVEPLIGIWQPQHF | TGCAGCGTTGAACCCTTAATCGGGATTTGGCAGCCCCAGCATTTT
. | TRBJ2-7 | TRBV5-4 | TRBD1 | CASSPGQGAYEQYF | TGTGCCAGCAGCCCGGGACAGGGGGCCTACGAGCAGTACTTC
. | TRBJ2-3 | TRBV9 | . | CASSSTGTVLMDTQYF | TGTGCCAGCAGCTCAACCGGGACTGTTCTCATGGATACGCAGTATTTT
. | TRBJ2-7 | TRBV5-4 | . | CASSLAGATYEQYF | TGTGCCAGCAGCTTGGCAGGGGCCACCTACGAGCAGTACTTC
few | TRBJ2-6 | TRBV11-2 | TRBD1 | CASRKGQNSGANVLTF | TGTGCCAGCAGGAAGGGACAGAACTCTGGGGCCAACGTCCTGACTTTC
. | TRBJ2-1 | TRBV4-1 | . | CASSDRTNSYNEQFF | TGCGCCAGCAGCGACCGGACTAATTCCTACAATGAGCAGTTCTTC
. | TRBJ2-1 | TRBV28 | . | CASSSPFNEQFF | TGTGCCAGCAGTTCCCCCTTCAATGAGCAGTTCTTC
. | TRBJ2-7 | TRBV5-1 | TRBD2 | CASRAGLAANYEQYF | TGCGCCAGCAGGGCGGGACTAGCGGCGAACTACGAGCAGTACTTC
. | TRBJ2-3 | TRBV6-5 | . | CAGTVGGRFTDTQYF | TGTGCCGGGACGGTGGGAGGACGATTCACAGATACGCAGTATTTT
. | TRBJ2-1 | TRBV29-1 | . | CSHYGINNEQFF | TGCAGCCACTACGGGATCAACAATGAGCAGTTCTTC
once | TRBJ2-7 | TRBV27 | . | CARPWGLSYEQYF | TGTGCCAGGCCTTGGGGCCTCTCCTACGAGCAGTACTTC
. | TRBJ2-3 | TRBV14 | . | CASSPRGMRGLGTDTQYF | TGTGCCAGCAGCCCCCGAGGAATGCGGGGCCTGGGGACAGATACGCAGTATTTT
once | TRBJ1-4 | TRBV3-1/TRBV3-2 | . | CASSQSMEKLFF | TGTGCCAGCAGCCAATCAATGGAAAAACTGTTTTTT
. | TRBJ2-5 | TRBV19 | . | CASSVGQNLETQYF | TGTGCCAGTAGTGTCGGACAGAATTTAGAGACCCAGTACTTC
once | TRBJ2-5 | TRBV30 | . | CAWSVRLSGGGETQYF | TGTGCCTGGAGTGTACGGTTGAGCGGCGGCGGCGAGACCCAGTACTTC
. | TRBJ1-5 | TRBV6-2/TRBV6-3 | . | CASSYAGNMGQPQHF | TGTGCCAGCAGTTACGCAGGGAATATGGGTCAGCCCCAGCATTTT
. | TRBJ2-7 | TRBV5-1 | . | CASTSHRYEQYF | TGCGCCAGCACGTCCCACAGGTACGAGCAGTACTTC